Following are 10 T cell receptor beta chains from one sample sequenced in a study of technical replicates of blood from a few donors. This table comes from immunoSEQ multiplex PCR, and its TCRdb copy is limited to in-frame clones, with some not included. The table has around 76,000 clones, 90% to 95% seen once. The material sequenced was T cells isolated from PBMCs. These receptors all stem from a human donor in good health.

The gene calls are TRBV7-6 and TRBJ2-7; D uncertain. Germline CDR1 and CDR2: SGHVS and FNYEAQ. CDR3 length: 13 residues. V was cut by 1 base and J by 0 bases, with 4 bases left in between. CDR3 residues: CASSLDHSYEQYF. The CDR3 nucleotides read TGTGCCAGCAGCTTAGATCACTCCTACGAGCAGTACTTC.

The chain has TRBV2 and TRBJ2-1, with a tentative D call TRBD2 (6 bases). The CDR3 runs to 13 residues. Trimming cost V 7 bases and J 0 bases, with 7 bases left between them. The germline gives CDR1 SNHLY, CDR2 FYNNEI. CDR3 DNA: TGTGCCAGCAATAGCGGCTCCTACAATGAGCAGTTCTTC. Translation gives CASNSGSYNEQFF.

This clone was counted a single time. The J gene is TRBJ2-7, the V gene TRBV5-4; 8 bases are shared with TRBD1. Germline values: CDR1 SGHNT, CDR2 YYREEE (reference sequence). J gave up 6 bases and V 1 base, and 9 bases lay outside the gene matches. The CDR3 length is 15 residues. The CDR3 DNA follows: TGTGCCAGCAGCTTGAGGGACAGGTCCCCCCCCGAGCAGTACTTC. It codes for CASSLRDRSPPEQYF.

The chain employs TRBV15 and TRBJ2-3; D might be TRBD2 (6 bases). CDR1 is LNHNV and CDR2 is YYDKDF in the germline V gene (reference sequence). The CDR3 runs 17 residues. V was cut by 0 bases and J by 3 bases, with 16 bases left in between. CDR3 DNA: TGTGCCACCAGCAGAGAACTAGCCACTCTCGTGACAGATACGCAGTATTTT. Translating gives CATSRELATLVTDTQYF.

The V and J genes are TRBV20-1 and TRBJ2-1; D possibly corresponds to TRBD2 (5 bases). CDR3 length: 11 amino acids. Germline loops: CDR1 DFQATT, CDR2 SNEGSKA (reference sequence). CDR3 loop: CRILVSNEQFF. In DNA form, the CDR3 reads TGCAGAATACTAGTGAGCAATGAGCAGTTCTTC.

The chain joins TRBV5-1 to TRBJ2-5; 12 nucleotides agree with TRBD2. The CDR3 has 17 amino acids. Germline assignment: CDR1 SGHRS and CDR2 YFSETQ. J was trimmed by 5 bases and V by 0 bases; bases with no gene match: 8. The CDR3 coding sequence is TGCGCCAGCAGCTTGGCGACTAGCGGGAGCGGCGGGGAGACCCAGTACTTC. It codes for CASSLATSGSGGETQYF.

The chain recombines TRBV13 with TRBJ2-7; perhaps TRBD2 as D (6 bases). Trimming pared 0 bases from V and 4 bases from J, leaving 22 bases between. Germline-derived CDR1 and CDR2 are PRHDT and FYEKMQ (reference sequence). This CDR3 has 18 residues. In nucleotides, the CDR3 is TGTGCCAGCAGCTTAGGACTTCGGGCTCTCGCGGGGAGGTACGAGCAGTACTTC. Translated, it gives CASSLGLRALAGRYEQYF.

The chain couples TRBV11-3 to TRBJ1-1; TRBD1 matches at 7 bases. Germline values: CDR1 SGHNT, CDR2 YENEEA. The ends lost 6 bases at V and 4 bases at J; junction bases unmatched: 5. The CDR3 totals 13 residues. CDR3 nucleotide sequence: TGTGCCAGCAGTGAACAGGGGCCCACTGAAGCTTTCTTT. This gives the protein CASSEQGPTEAFF. The full variable domain, with the rest looked up from reference TRBV11-3 and TRBJ1-1, is EAGVVQSPRYKIIEKKQPVAFWCNPISGHNTLYWYLQNLGQGPELLIRYENEEAVDDSQLPKDRFSAERLKGVDSTLKIQPAELGDSAVYLCASSEQGPTEAFFGQGTRLTVV.

The J gene is TRBJ2-3, the V gene TRBV2, with D tentatively TRBD2 (6 bases). This CDR3 region has 15 residues. Germline CDR1 is SNHLY and CDR2 is FYNNEI. The V end was cut by 8 bases, the J end by 5 bases, with 20 bases between. The CDR3 DNA follows: TGTGCCAGCTCCCTAATGGCGGGGAAGAAAGATACGCAGTATTTT. This encodes CASSLMAGKKDTQYF.

This clone appeared once. The V call is TRBV28, the J call TRBJ2-2, with 8 bases fitting TRBD2. The V segment lost 8 bases and the J segment 4 bases; nucleotides outside the gene matches: 0. Germline loops: CDR1 MDHEN, CDR2 SYDVKM. CDR3 size: 12 residues. The CDR3, as DNA: TGTGCCAGCGGGACTAGCACCGGGGAGCTGTTTTTT. It is translated as CASGTSTGELFF.